This is a list of T cell receptor beta chains from one sample in a study of graft-versus-host responses after intestinal transplantation. Sequencing used immunoSEQ multiplex PCR; TCRdb keeps in-frame clones, though not all of them. Altogether about 9,600 clones are present, 80% to 90% being singletons, with the ten largest covering around 5.3%. The specimen comprised ileum tissue, sampled 700 to 850 days after intestinal transplantation. The receptors stem from a human patient who received an intestinal transplant, so some T cells may come from the graft donor. Each CDR3 is given with its conserved first and last residue. A D gene is named only where the DNA matches it firmly. Clone size is shown for a subset of rows, as once, few, many or a class of expanded clone.

abundance: .
v_gene: TRBV7-3
d_gene: TRBD1
j_gene: TRBJ1-2
CDR3nt: TGTGCCAGCAGCTTATGGGCCCGGGACAGGGGGGGTGGCTACACCTTC
CDR3aa: CASSLWARDRGGGYTF

abundance: .
v_gene: TRBV20-1
d_gene: .
j_gene: TRBJ1-1
CDR3nt: TGCAGTGCTAGGGGGGACACTGAAGCTTTCTTT
CDR3aa: CSARGDTEAFF

abundance: .
v_gene: TRBV7-3
d_gene: TRBD2
j_gene: TRBJ2-2
CDR3nt: TGTGCCAGCAGCCCGGTGGGAGTCACTAGCGGGAGCACCGGGGAGCTGTTTTTT
CDR3aa: CASSPVGVTSGSTGELFF

abundance: .
v_gene: TRBV6-6
d_gene: .
j_gene: TRBJ2-3
CDR3nt: TGTGCCAGCAGTTACTGGGGAGGTAGCACAGATACGCAGTATTTT
CDR3aa: CASSYWGGSTDTQYF

abundance: .
v_gene: TRBV14
d_gene: .
j_gene: TRBJ2-2
CDR3nt: TGTGCCAGCAGCCAAGTTCAGGGGTCGAACACCGGGGAGCTGTTTTTT
CDR3aa: CASSQVQGSNTGELFF

abundance: .
v_gene: TRBV14
d_gene: .
j_gene: TRBJ1-6
CDR3nt: TGTGCCAGCAGCCAAGCTTTCGCCACCTATAATTCACCCCTCCACTTT
CDR3aa: CASSQAFATYNSPLHF

abundance: .
v_gene: TRBV6-4
d_gene: .
j_gene: TRBJ1-1
CDR3nt: TGTGCCAGCAGTGACTCCGCCGGGGCCGCCACTGAAGCTTTCTTT
CDR3aa: CASSDSAGAATEAFF

abundance: once
v_gene: TRBV28
d_gene: .
j_gene: TRBJ2-5
CDR3nt: TGTGCCAGCAAAGACGATCAAGAGGCCCAGTACTTC
CDR3aa: CASKDDQEAQYF

abundance: .
v_gene: TRBV29-1
d_gene: TRBD2
j_gene: TRBJ2-1
CDR3nt: TGCAGCGTTGACCTAGCGGCCTCCTCCTACAATGAGCAGTTCTTC
CDR3aa: CSVDLAASSYNEQFF

abundance: .
v_gene: TRBV4-2
d_gene: .
j_gene: TRBJ2-7
CDR3nt: TGTGCCAGCAGCCAAGATCGTCCGCATACGAGCTCCTACGAGCAGTACTTC
CDR3aa: CASSQDRPHTSSYEQYF

abundance: few
v_gene: TRBV30
d_gene: .
j_gene: TRBJ1-2
CDR3nt: TGTGCCTGGAGTCCTAACTATGGCTACACCTTC
CDR3aa: CAWSPNYGYTF

abundance: .
v_gene: TRBV9
d_gene: .
j_gene: TRBJ1-5
CDR3nt: TGTGCCAGCAGCGCCTCAGGGAGCGGGAGTCAGCCCCAGCATTTT
CDR3aa: CASSASGSGSQPQHF

abundance: .
v_gene: TRBV30
d_gene: .
j_gene: TRBJ1-5
CDR3nt: TGTGCCTGGAGCCCCCAAGGGGGTCAGCCCCAGCATTTT
CDR3aa: CAWSPQGGQPQHF

abundance: .
v_gene: TRBV4-1
d_gene: .
j_gene: TRBJ1-2
CDR3nt: TGCGCCAGCAGCCATATGTGGGACAACAACTATGGCTACACCTTC
CDR3aa: CASSHMWDNNYGYTF

abundance: once
v_gene: TRBV5-5
d_gene: .
j_gene: TRBJ1-2
CDR3nt: TGTGCCAGCAGCCCCTACAGGGAGGATGGCTACACCTTC
CDR3aa: CASSPYREDGYTF

abundance: once
v_gene: TRBV9
d_gene: TRBD2
j_gene: TRBJ2-1
CDR3nt: TGTGCCAGCAGCACGGGACTAGCGGTACCCAATGAGCAGTTCTTC
CDR3aa: CASSTGLAVPNEQFF

abundance: few
v_gene: TRBV7-6
d_gene: TRBD1
j_gene: TRBJ2-5
CDR3nt: TGTGCCAGCAGCTTAGACAGGGGGAGCCAGTACTTC
CDR3aa: CASSLDRGSQYF

abundance: medium-sized
v_gene: TRBV5-5
d_gene: .
j_gene: TRBJ1-5
CDR3nt: TGTGCCAGCAGCTTGGGGGGGGCGAGCAATCAGCCCCAGCATTTT
CDR3aa: CASSLGGASNQPQHF

abundance: .
v_gene: TRBV29-1
d_gene: .
j_gene: TRBJ1-4
CDR3nt: TGCAGCGCCACGTGGGGGGTCGGGGAAAAACTGTTTTTT
CDR3aa: CSATWGVGEKLFF

abundance: .
v_gene: TRBV10-3
d_gene: .
j_gene: TRBJ2-3
CDR3nt: TGTGCCATCACTGAGCCCTGGCAAGATACGCAGTATTTT
CDR3aa: CAITEPWQDTQYF

abundance: .
v_gene: TRBV18
d_gene: .
j_gene: TRBJ2-5
CDR3nt: TGTGCCAGCTCTCCCGGGACGTTGGGAGAGACCCAGTACTTC
CDR3aa: CASSPGTLGETQYF

abundance: .
v_gene: TRBV5-4
d_gene: TRBD1
j_gene: TRBJ2-4
CDR3nt: TGTGCCAGCAGCTCTCGGACAGGGGCAAACATTCAGTACTTC
CDR3aa: CASSSRTGANIQYF

abundance: few
v_gene: TRBV11-3
d_gene: .
j_gene: TRBJ2-1
CDR3nt: TGTGCCAGCAGTCATGGGGGCAATGAGCAGTTCTTC
CDR3aa: CASSHGGNEQFF

abundance: .
v_gene: TRBV5-1
d_gene: .
j_gene: TRBJ2-2
CDR3nt: TGCGCCAGCAGCTTGTACGTCGACGAACCGGGGGAGCTGTTTTTT
CDR3aa: CASSLYVDEPGELFF

abundance: few
v_gene: TRBV30
d_gene: .
j_gene: TRBJ1-2
CDR3nt: TGTGCCTGGCAGCGAGGCTATGGCTACACCTTC
CDR3aa: CAWQRGYGYTF

abundance: .
v_gene: TRBV6-5
d_gene: .
j_gene: TRBJ1-5
CDR3nt: TGTGCCAGCAGTTACGATGGCAATCAGCCCCAGCATTTT
CDR3aa: CASSYDGNQPQHF

abundance: .
v_gene: TRBV10-3
d_gene: .
j_gene: TRBJ2-4
CDR3nt: TGTGCCATCAGTGAAGAAAGTGCTTCGGCGGCTATAGCCAAAAACATTCAGTACTTC
CDR3aa: CAISEESASAAIAKNIQYF

abundance: .
v_gene: TRBV14
d_gene: .
j_gene: TRBJ2-5
CDR3nt: TGTGCCAGCAGCCAAGTGAGAGCGGGTTCAGAGACCCAGTACTTC
CDR3aa: CASSQVRAGSETQYF

abundance: .
v_gene: TRBV7-9
d_gene: .
j_gene: TRBJ1-3
CDR3nt: TGTGCCAGCATCCCACTGGGACGCGGACTGAGCTCTGGAAACACCATATATTTT
CDR3aa: CASIPLGRGLSSGNTIYF

abundance: few
v_gene: TRBV10-3
d_gene: TRBD2
j_gene: TRBJ2-1
CDR3nt: TGTGCCATCAGTGGCCCCCCGGGAGCGGGAGGGCCCAATGAGCAGTTCTTC
CDR3aa: CAISGPPGAGGPNEQFF

abundance: .
v_gene: TRBV6-5
d_gene: TRBD2
j_gene: TRBJ2-1
CDR3nt: TGTGCCAGCAGTTACTTTGCGGGAGGGGACAATGAGCAGTTCTTC
CDR3aa: CASSYFAGGDNEQFF

abundance: .
v_gene: TRBV15
d_gene: TRBD1
j_gene: TRBJ2-7
CDR3nt: TGTGCCACCAGCAGAGGGACAGGGGCGTCCTACGAGCAGTACTTC
CDR3aa: CATSRGTGASYEQYF

abundance: .
v_gene: TRBV20-1
d_gene: .
j_gene: TRBJ1-6
CDR3nt: TGCAGTGCAGGTCTGAATTCACCCCTCCACTTT
CDR3aa: CSAGLNSPLHF

abundance: .
v_gene: TRBV2
d_gene: .
j_gene: TRBJ2-7
CDR3nt: TGTGCCAGCAGGGAGTTGTTACAGGGCGAGTACGAGCAGTACTTC
CDR3aa: CASRELLQGEYEQYF

abundance: .
v_gene: TRBV28
d_gene: .
j_gene: TRBJ2-3
CDR3nt: TGTGCCAGCAGTTTAGTAGTTACTAGCACAGATACGCAGTATTTT
CDR3aa: CASSLVVTSTDTQYF

abundance: .
v_gene: TRBV6-6
d_gene: .
j_gene: TRBJ2-1
CDR3nt: TGTGCCAGCAGATTGGCATCGGTCGAAAATGAGCAGTTCTTC
CDR3aa: CASRLASVENEQFF

abundance: once
v_gene: TRBV10-3
d_gene: .
j_gene: TRBJ2-2
CDR3nt: TGTGCCATCAGGAAAGAGGGGCCGAACACCGGGGAGCTGTTTTTT
CDR3aa: CAIRKEGPNTGELFF

abundance: .
v_gene: TRBV10-2
d_gene: TRBD2
j_gene: TRBJ2-1
CDR3nt: TGCGCCAGCAGTGAGTCTCTAGCGGGGGGAAGAAATGAGCAGTTCTTC
CDR3aa: CASSESLAGGRNEQFF

abundance: .
v_gene: TRBV7-5
d_gene: .
j_gene: TRBJ2-2
CDR3nt: TGTGCCACCCAGGGGAGGGACAGTCGAATTGGGGAGCTGTTTTTT
CDR3aa: CATQGRDSRIGELFF

abundance: .
v_gene: TRBV5-8
d_gene: TRBD1
j_gene: TRBJ1-1
CDR3nt: TGTGCCAGCAGCCGGGGACAGATGAACACTGAAGCTTTCTTT
CDR3aa: CASSRGQMNTEAFF

abundance: .
v_gene: TRBV9
d_gene: .
j_gene: TRBJ2-7
CDR3nt: TGTGCCAGCAGCGTAGGGGGGGGCTTGGACCACGAGCAGTACTTC
CDR3aa: CASSVGGGLDHEQYF

abundance: .
v_gene: TRBV7-2
d_gene: .
j_gene: TRBJ1-6
CDR3nt: TGTGCCAGCAGCTTATTTTGGGGCGTCTCCTATAATTCACCCCTCCACTTT
CDR3aa: CASSLFWGVSYNSPLHF

abundance: .
v_gene: TRBV30
d_gene: TRBD2
j_gene: TRBJ2-7
CDR3nt: TGTGCCTGGAGCCGGGGGGAGAACGAGCAGTACTTC
CDR3aa: CAWSRGENEQYF

abundance: .
v_gene: TRBV7-2
d_gene: .
j_gene: TRBJ2-2
CDR3nt: TGTGCCAGCACCCGACTTGACACCGGGGAGCTGTTTTTT
CDR3aa: CASTRLDTGELFF

abundance: .
v_gene: TRBV6-1
d_gene: .
j_gene: TRBJ1-3
CDR3nt: TGTGCCAGCATTGAGGGGTCGGGCGGAAACACCATATATTTT
CDR3aa: CASIEGSGGNTIYF

abundance: .
v_gene: TRBV7-6
d_gene: .
j_gene: TRBJ1-6
CDR3nt: TGTGCCAGCAGCCCGATGGCTGGGAGAGATAATTCACCCCTCCACTTT
CDR3aa: CASSPMAGRDNSPLHF

abundance: .
v_gene: TRBV28
d_gene: TRBD1
j_gene: TRBJ2-7
CDR3nt: TGTGCCAGCAGACCCGCCGGGACAGGGGGATCCTACGAGCAGTACTTC
CDR3aa: CASRPAGTGGSYEQYF

abundance: .
v_gene: TRBV10-3
d_gene: .
j_gene: TRBJ1-3
CDR3nt: TGTGCCATCAGTGAGTCAATGTCCGGAAACACCATATATTTT
CDR3aa: CAISESMSGNTIYF

abundance: .
v_gene: TRBV14
d_gene: .
j_gene: TRBJ2-7
CDR3nt: TGTGCCAGCAGCCAAGGGGTCCCGCCCCTCTACGAGCAGTACTTC
CDR3aa: CASSQGVPPLYEQYF

abundance: .
v_gene: TRBV6-1
d_gene: .
j_gene: TRBJ1-1
CDR3nt: TGTGCCAGCAGTGAATGGGGTTCGGGCACTGAAGCTTTCTTT
CDR3aa: CASSEWGSGTEAFF

abundance: .
v_gene: TRBV5-1
d_gene: .
j_gene: TRBJ2-7
CDR3nt: TGCGCCAGCAGCTCATCGGGGCGGAACGAGCAGTACTTC
CDR3aa: CASSSSGRNEQYF

abundance: .
v_gene: TRBV27
d_gene: .
j_gene: TRBJ1-6
CDR3nt: TGTGCCAGCCCCCCCCCGGGGGCACCTCGCCTGGGTGGTTCACCCCTCCACTTT
CDR3aa: CASPPPGAPRLGGSPLHF

abundance: .
v_gene: TRBV15
d_gene: TRBD2
j_gene: TRBJ2-7
CDR3nt: TGTGCCACCAGCGCTAGCGGCGAGCAGTACTTC
CDR3aa: CATSASGEQYF

abundance: .
v_gene: TRBV6-8
d_gene: .
j_gene: TRBJ2-2
CDR3nt: TGTGCCAGCAGTGATTTCTGGGAGCTGTTTTTT
CDR3aa: CASSDFWELFF

abundance: .
v_gene: TRBV2
d_gene: .
j_gene: TRBJ1-5
CDR3nt: TGTGCCAGCAGTGAAGGGGACACACCCCAGCATTTT
CDR3aa: CASSEGDTPQHF

abundance: .
v_gene: TRBV10-1
d_gene: .
j_gene: TRBJ1-2
CDR3nt: TGCGCCAGCAGTCAGGGGCGAAAGACCTATGGCTACACCTTC
CDR3aa: CASSQGRKTYGYTF

abundance: once
v_gene: TRBV29-1
d_gene: .
j_gene: TRBJ1-3
CDR3nt: TGCAGCGTTGAATCGGGAACCGGAAACACCATATATTTT
CDR3aa: CSVESGTGNTIYF

abundance: .
v_gene: TRBV28
d_gene: TRBD2
j_gene: TRBJ2-1
CDR3nt: TGTGCCAGCACCACCCGGCGGGGCGGGAGGGCCTTCTACAATGAGCAGTTCTTC
CDR3aa: CASTTRRGGRAFYNEQFF

abundance: .
v_gene: TRBV13
d_gene: .
j_gene: TRBJ2-3
CDR3nt: TGTGCCAGCAGCTTAACTCTGGGACCCCCGTCCACAGATACGCAGTATTTT
CDR3aa: CASSLTLGPPSTDTQYF